This entry lists 21 T cell receptor beta chains sequenced from one sample in a study of T cells in Graves' hyperthyroidism and ophthalmopathy. Amplification yielded TCR beta CDR3 regions, with RNA transcripts as the source. TCR CDR3 underwent first-round RT-PCR with the HTBI primer set. TCRdb re-called the multiplex PCR reads through MiXCR, storing one row per CDR3 protein. The sample records over 200,000 distinct CDR3 sequences, under 20% being singletons. The source material was blood. The source of these receptors is a man aged 50 or older with Graves' hyperthyroidism.

The table lists this clonotype with a few counts. The chain couples TRBV12-3 or TRBV12-4 to TRBJ2-4; maybe TRBD1 (5 bases). CDR3 length: 16 residues. The V end lost 6 bases, the J end lost 0 bases, and 15 bases lay between the germline ends. CDR3 nucleotides: TGTGCCAGCAGGGAAGGGGTTCTACTAGCCAAAAACATTCAGTACTTC. Its translation: CASREGVLLAKNIQYF.

This clonotype was detected many times. The V call is TRBV12-3 or TRBV12-4, the J call TRBJ2-5, with D maybe TRBD2 (5 bases). Between the trimmed V and J ends, which lost 3 bases and 5 bases, there was a span of 7 bases. This CDR3 contains 12 residues. CDR3 residues: CASSFGGETQYF. CDR3 nucleotides: TGTGCCAGCAGTTTTGGCGGGGAGACCCAGTACTTC.

This clonotype has ten or more counts. The chain uses TRBV27 and TRBJ1-5, with D perhaps matching TRBD1 (6 bases). Between the trimmed V and J ends, which lost 3 bases and 6 bases, there was a span of 12 bases. CDR3 size: 14 residues. Germline V gene lookup returns CDR1 MNHEY and CDR2 SMNVEV (reference sequence). The CDR3 loop is CASSLVGASQPQHF. The CDR3 nucleotides read TGTGCCAGCAGTTTGGTGGGGGCAAGTCAGCCCCAGCATTTT.

There are many counts of this clonotype. V gene TRBV6-1 combines with J gene TRBJ1-1, with 9 bases matching TRBD1. With V trimmed by 5 bases and J by 4 bases, 8 bases remained unmatched. CDR3 length: 15 residues. CDR1 is MNHNS, CDR2 SASEGT, per germline. The CDR3 protein is CASSPITGGFTEAFF. The CDR3 nucleotides read TGTGCCAGCAGTCCCATCACAGGGGGCTTCACTGAAGCTTTCTTT.

This clonotype was seen more than once but under ten times. The chain links TRBV5-1 to TRBJ1-1; D call uncertain. The germline V and J ends were trimmed by 4 bases and 0 bases, with 10 bases remaining between them. CDR3 length equals 14 residues. CDR1 is SGHRS, CDR2 YFSETQ, per germline. CDR3 nucleotides: TGCGCCAGCAGCGCACGGACCCTGAACACTGAAGCTTTCTTT. Its protein is CASSARTLNTEAFF.

This clonotype was detected ten times or more. The V gene is TRBV6-1, the J gene TRBJ1-2; D perhaps matches TRBD1 (6 bases). CDR1 is MNHNS, CDR2 SASEGT, per germline. This CDR3 spans 14 amino acids. The V gene lost 6 bases and the J gene lost 4 bases, with 15 bases spanning the gap. In DNA, the CDR3 is TGTGCCAGCAGCCCCGGACAGACTCTCTATGGCTACACCTTC. Translated, it gives CASSPGQTLYGYTF.

This clonotype was seen many times. The genes are TRBV2 and TRBJ1-2; possible D gene TRBD1, 6 bases. Per germline, CDR1 SNHLY and CDR2 FYNNEI. Trimming shortened V by 4 bases and J by 3 bases, and 12 bases separated the two germline ends. CDR3 size: 14 residues. The CDR3 DNA is TGTGCCAGCAGTGCGTCAGGGGCTGACTATGGCTACACCTTC. This sequence encodes CASSASGADYGYTF.

The chain links TRBV19 to TRBJ1-1, with 8 nucleotides matching TRBD1. Germline assignment: CDR1 LNHDA and CDR2 SQIVND (reference sequence). The CDR3 is 15 amino acids. With 5 bases clipped from V and 7 bases from J, the junction kept 12 bases outside the gene matches. DNA for the CDR3: TGTGCCAGTAGTTTCGACCGGGACAGGAGCCTTGAAGCTTTCTTT. Protein: CASSFDRDRSLEAFF.

In its sample, this clonotype was seen a few times. The chain is built from TRBV19 and TRBJ2-2; the match to TRBD1 covers 7 bases. The CDR3 runs to 15 residues. Germline CDR1 and CDR2: LNHDA and SQIVND (reference sequence). V gave up 7 bases and J gave up 6 bases; unmatched junction bases: 11. CDR3 protein: CASKGQVLMPGELFF. The CDR3 DNA reads as TGTGCCAGTAAAGGACAGGTTTTGATGCCCGGGGAGCTGTTTTTT.

The table lists this clonotype with many counts. The J gene is TRBJ1-4, the V gene TRBV5-1; D unresolved. V lost 0 bases to trimming and J lost 7 bases, with 10 bases between them. Germline V gives CDR1 SGHRS, CDR2 YFSETQ. The CDR3 is 14 amino acids. CDR3 in DNA: TGCGCCAGCAGCTTGGGACAAGGTGGTGAAAAACTGTTTTTT. It specifies CASSLGQGGEKLFF.

This clonotype was counted between two and nine times. V is TRBV2 and J is TRBJ1-5, with D uncertain. Looked up from germline, CDR1 is SNHLY and CDR2 is FYNNEI. This CDR3 is 14 amino acids long. The ends were cut back, 1 base at V and 2 bases at J, with 6 bases in the middle. The CDR3 nucleotides are TGTGCCAGCAGTGAAGAAGTTGGCAATCAGCCCCAGCATTTT. It codes for CASSEEVGNQPQHF. The variable domain in full, completed from reference TRBV2 and TRBJ1-5, reads EPEVTQTPSHQVTQMGQEVILRCVPISNHLYFYWYRQILGQKVEFLVSFYNNEISEKSEIFDDQFSVERPDGSNFTLKIRSTKLEDSAMYFCASSEEVGNQPQHFGDGTRLSIL.

This clonotype was counted at least ten times. This chain joins TRBV11-3 and TRBJ2-2; D is uncertain. The V end lost 5 bases, the J end lost 6 bases, and 7 bases lay between the germline ends. CDR1 and CDR2 (germline): SGHNT, YENEEA. This CDR3 region has 12 residues. In nucleotides, the CDR3 is TGTGCCAGCAGCACCCGGTCCGGGGAGCTGTTTTTT. Translation gives CASSTRSGELFF.

This clonotype has a count of ten or more. This chain joins TRBV30 and TRBJ2-2, with 13 nucleotides matching TRBD2. Germline V gene lookup returns CDR1 GTSNPN and CDR2 SVGIG (reference sequence). J was trimmed by 5 bases and V by 5 bases; bases with no gene match: 5. The CDR3 is 15 amino acids. This CDR3 reads CAWGLAGVETGELFF. The DNA for the CDR3 is TGTGCCTGGGGACTAGCGGGAGTTGAAACCGGGGAGCTGTTTTTT.

This clonotype was picked up many times. The rearrangement links TRBV3-1 to TRBJ1-5; D is possibly TRBD1 (6 bases). This CDR3 is 15 amino acids long. Germline V gene lookup returns CDR1 LGHDT and CDR2 YNNKEL (reference sequence). Trimming shortened V by 5 bases and J by 7 bases, and 18 bases separated the two germline ends. CDR3 bases: TGTGCCAGCAGCGTTTCTTCGGGGGCAGGACAGCCCCAGCATTTT. This sequence encodes CASSVSSGAGQPQHF. Variable domain in full (rest from reference TRBV3-1 and TRBJ1-5): DTAVSQTPKYLVTQMGNDKSIKCEQNLGHDTMYWYKQDSKKFLKIMFSYNNKELIINETVPNRFSPKSPDKAHLNLHINSLELGDSAVYFCASSVSSGAGQPQHFGDGTRLSIL.

The chain links TRBV4-1 to TRBJ2-3, with 9 nucleotides matching TRBD2. CDR1 and CDR2 from the germline V gene are MGHRA and YSYEKL. This CDR3 contains 16 residues. V trimming: 3 bases; J trimming: 4 bases; junction bases outside the gene matches: 8. DNA for the CDR3: TGCGCCAGCAGCCACCATAGCGGGAGAGGGGCAGATACGCAGTATTTT. This gives the protein CASSHHSGRGADTQYF.

This clonotype showed up many times. V gene TRBV9 combines with J gene TRBJ1-2; D is perhaps TRBD1 (6 bases). Germline CDR1 reads SGDLS; CDR2 reads YYNGEE. The CDR3 is 13 amino acids. The V and J ends lost 3 bases and 8 bases respectively, with 14 bases between them. The CDR3 here is CASSDTSTGGYTF. DNA for the CDR3: TGTGCCAGCAGCGATACTTCAACAGGGGGCTACACCTTC.

This clonotype was counted ten times or more. The V call is TRBV12-3 or TRBV12-4, the J call TRBJ2-1; 10 bases match TRBD2. The CDR3 covers 15 residues. Losses at the gene ends were 7 bases for V and 6 bases for J; bases not matched to a gene: 9. CDR3 DNA sequence: TGTGCCAGCAAGCACGGAGCGGGAGGGCCCAATGAGCAGTTCTTC. Its translation is CASKHGAGGPNEQFF.

This clonotype was counted only a few times. The V gene is TRBV7-6, the J gene TRBJ2-5; TRBD1 aligns across 8 bases. CDR3 length: 15 residues. The V and J ends lost 1 base and 5 bases, in that order; junction bases with no gene match: 6. Germline V gene data show CDR1 as SGHVS and CDR2 as FNYEAQ. The CDR3 sequence: CASSLEQGVEETQYF. CDR3 coding DNA: TGTGCCAGCAGCTTAGAACAGGGGGTAGAGGAGACCCAGTACTTC.

This clonotype was seen at least ten times. The J gene is TRBJ2-5, the V gene TRBV6-1; 7 nucleotides agree with TRBD1. Germline CDR1 and CDR2: MNHNS and SASEGT. The length of the CDR3 is 12 residues. J lost 5 bases, V lost 6 bases, and 3 bases had no gene match. The CDR3 protein is CASRGGPETQYF. The CDR3 DNA sequence: TGTGCCAGCAGAGGGGGCCCTGAGACCCAGTACTTC.

This clonotype was counted a few times. The V call is TRBV5-5, the J call TRBJ1-6; possibly TRBD1 for D (5 bases). The CDR3 sequence is 15 residues long. The germline gives CDR1 SGHKS, CDR2 YYEKEE (reference sequence). V lost 2 bases and J lost 5, with 11 bases in between. CDR3 DNA: TGTGCCAGCAGCTTATGGACGGGGGATAATTCACCCCTCCACTTT. Its protein is CASSLWTGDNSPLHF.

This clonotype was observed a few times. V and J are TRBV20-1 and TRBJ1-1; 7 bases align to TRBD1. The V segment lost 6 bases and the J segment 4 bases; nucleotides outside the gene matches: 5. Germline V gene data show CDR1 as DFQATT and CDR2 as SNEGSKA (reference sequence). This CDR3 has 12 residues. CDR3 DNA: TGCAGTGCCGTGAGACAGGGCACTGAAGCTTTCTTT. It is translated as CSAVRQGTEAFF.